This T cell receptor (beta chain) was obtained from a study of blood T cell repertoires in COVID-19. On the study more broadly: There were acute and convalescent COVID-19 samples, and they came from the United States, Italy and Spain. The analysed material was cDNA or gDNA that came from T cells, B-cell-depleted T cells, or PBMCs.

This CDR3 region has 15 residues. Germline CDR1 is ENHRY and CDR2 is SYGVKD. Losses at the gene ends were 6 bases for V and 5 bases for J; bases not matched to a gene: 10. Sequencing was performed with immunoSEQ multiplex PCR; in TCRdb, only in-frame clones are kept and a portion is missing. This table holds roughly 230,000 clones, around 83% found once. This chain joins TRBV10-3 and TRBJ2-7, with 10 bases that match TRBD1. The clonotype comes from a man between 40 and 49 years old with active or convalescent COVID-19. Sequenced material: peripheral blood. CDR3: CAIRDSGTGDHEQYF. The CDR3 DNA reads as TGTGCCATCAGGGATTCCGGGACAGGGGACCACGAGCAGTACTTC.